These 10 T cell receptor beta chains were sequenced from one sample in a study of Ad26.COV2.S vaccination and SARS-CoV-2 variants. The treatment here: some 20 received Ad26.COV2.S at low or high dose, single or two shots; about 5 received placebo; per-sample allocation not given. Collection of samples fell on day 63 after the first vaccine or placebo injection. Sequencing used immunoSEQ multiplex PCR; TCRdb keeps in-frame clones, though not all of them. Found here are about 440,000 clones, 80% to 95% of them singletons; the top ten hold about 4.5%. The sequenced sample was peripheral blood, obtained in a trial of Ad26.COV2.S vaccine versus placebo. The receptors stem from a person aged 18-60 years who received the Ad26.COV2.S COVID-19 vaccine or a placebo.

J is TRBJ2-5 and V is TRBV27; unclear D gene. Deletions cut 5 bases from V and 5 bases from J, with 6 bases between. The CDR3 consists of 11 residues. Germline V gene lookup returns CDR1 MNHEY and CDR2 SMNVEV (reference sequence). The CDR3 here is CASSQGETQYF. CDR3 nucleotide sequence: TGTGCCAGCAGTCAAGGGGAGACCCAGTACTTC.

V gene TRBV7-2 combines with J gene TRBJ2-1, with 9 nucleotides matching TRBD2. Germline V gene data show CDR1 as SGHTA and CDR2 as FQGNSA. The CDR3 spans 17 residues. The V segment lost 5 bases and the J segment 2 bases; nucleotides outside the gene matches: 10. CDR3 nucleotides: TGTGCCAGCAGCCCTTCTAGCGGGATGGGAGCCTACAATGAGCAGTTCTTC. This encodes CASSPSSGMGAYNEQFF.

The chain carries TRBV5-1 and TRBJ1-1; perhaps TRBD1 as D (5 bases). The CDR3 loop spans 15 amino acids. Germline V gene data show CDR1 as SGHRS and CDR2 as YFSETQ. V lost 4 bases, J lost 0 bases, and 13 bases lay in between. CDR3 bases: TGCGCCAGCAGCGTTACCGGGACGGTGAACACTGAAGCTTTCTTT. Encoded protein: CASSVTGTVNTEAFF.

The gene calls are TRBV14 and TRBJ1-4; D is uncertain. Germline CDR1 and CDR2: SGHDN and FVKESK. This CDR3 is 16 amino acids long. Trimming left V 6 bases short and J 2 bases short, with 16 bases between. DNA of the CDR3: TGTGCCAGCAGGGGTCTCGACGCCCCTACTAATGAAAAACTGTTTTTT. Translation: CASRGLDAPTNEKLFF.

The chain employs TRBV7-9 and TRBJ1-5; 7 nucleotides agree with TRBD1. J was trimmed by 0 bases and V by 5 bases; bases with no gene match: 4. The CDR3 totals 15 residues. From germline, CDR1 is SEHNR and CDR2 FQNEAQ (reference sequence). In nucleotides, the CDR3 is TGTGCCAGCAGCATGGGGACAGATAGCAATCAGCCCCAGCATTTT. It specifies CASSMGTDSNQPQHF.

This chain uses TRBV11-2 with TRBJ2-7, with D possibly being TRBD1 (5 bases). CDR3 length: 14 residues. CDR1 and CDR2 from the germline V gene are SGHAT and FQNNGV. The germline V and J ends were trimmed by 2 bases and 0 bases, with 8 bases remaining between them. For the CDR3, the DNA is TGTGCCAGCAGCTTACAGGGCGACTCCTACGAGCAGTACTTC. Translated, it gives CASSLQGDSYEQYF.

The J gene is TRBJ2-7, the V gene TRBV7-9; D perhaps matches TRBD2 (5 bases). V shed 5 bases and J shed 0 bases, with 14 bases lying between them. This CDR3 is 15 amino acids long. Germline CDR1 is SEHNR and CDR2 is FQNEAQ (reference sequence). Here the CDR3 reads CASSPRGGSSYEQYF. The CDR3 DNA is TGTGCCAGCAGCCCCCGTGGAGGCAGCTCCTACGAGCAGTACTTC.

The chain carries TRBV5-8 and TRBJ1-1, with D possibly matching TRBD1 (5 bases). The V gene's germline CDR1 is SGHTS and CDR2 YDEGEE. The CDR3 runs 15 residues. The ends were cut back, 0 bases at V and 0 bases at J, with 9 bases in the middle. CDR3 coding DNA: TGTGCCAGCAGCTTGGGTGTGGGGGTGAACACTGAAGCTTTCTTT. Amino acid sequence: CASSLGVGVNTEAFF.

The rearrangement links TRBV20-1 to TRBJ1-2; D gene ambiguous. This CDR3 has 11 residues. V was trimmed by 5 bases and J by 8 bases, leaving 12 bases between them. CDR1 is DFQATT and CDR2 is SNEGSKA in the germline V gene (reference sequence). CDR3 region: CSASEAPGYTF. CDR3 DNA sequence: TGCAGTGCTTCCGAAGCCCCAGGCTACACCTTC.

The chain joins TRBV7-9 to TRBJ2-5; 14 bases line up with TRBD2. Germline V gene lookup returns CDR1 SEHNR and CDR2 FQNEAQ (reference sequence). The CDR3 has 17 residues. V lost 4 bases, J lost 4 bases, and 8 bases stayed unmatched. CDR3 protein: CASSSPGLAGEGETQYF. CDR3 bases: TGTGCCAGCAGCTCACCGGGACTAGCGGGAGAGGGAGAGACCCAGTACTTC.